These T cell receptor beta chains were read from a single sample in a study of blood T cell repertoires in COVID-19. Generated by immunoSEQ multiplex PCR, the TCRdb table keeps only in-frame clones and is missing some. The data hold about 110,000 clones, with 60% to 80% observed a single time. The specimen was peripheral blood. These receptor sequences come from a human donor with acute or convalescent COVID-19. The donor label of this sample is uncertain. Both conserved end residues are part of each CDR3. The D gene is left open where the match is weak. Part of the rows lack a size; the others show once, few, many or a class for expanded clones.

V	size	length	D	J	DNA	CDR3
TRBV19	few	15	-	TRBJ1-3	TGTGCCAGTAGTCTCTCCAGTGTCTCTGGAAACACCATATATTTT	CASSLSSVSGNTIYF
TRBV6-5	-	14	-	TRBJ2-2	TGTGCCACCGGCGGTATCGTGGGCACCGGGGAGCTGTTTTTT	CATGGIVGTGELFF
TRBV19	-	14	TRBD2	TRBJ2-4	TGTGCCAGTAGTATAGGCGGGGGGAAAAACATTCAGTACTTC	CASSIGGGKNIQYF
TRBV2	-	13	-	TRBJ1-2	TGTGCCAGCAGTGGGAGGGCAGGGAATGGCTACACCTTC	CASSGRAGNGYTF
TRBV5-1	-	20	TRBD2	TRBJ2-1	TGCGCCAGCCGCCCCGAGGTGGGACTAGCGGGGGGCCGCTCCTACAATGAGCAGTTCTTC	CASRPEVGLAGGRSYNEQFF
TRBV5-1	-	13	-	TRBJ1-1	TGCGCCAGCAGCTCGTTAGTCAACACTGAAGCTTTCTTT	CASSSLVNTEAFF
TRBV7-2	few	14	-	TRBJ1-5	TGTGCCAGCAGCTTCTCGCAAAACGGGCAGCCCCAGCATTTT	CASSFSQNGQPQHF
TRBV7-9	-	12	-	TRBJ1-2	TGTGCCAGCAGCTTAGTCGAGGAAGGCTACACCTTC	CASSLVEEGYTF
TRBV10-3	-	14	-	TRBJ1-2	TGTGCCATCAGTGAGAGCCCAGGCGTAAGGGGCTACACCTTC	CAISESPGVRGYTF
TRBV30	-	14	-	TRBJ2-2	TGTGCCTGGAGTGGGGGGCCACGGGCCGGGGAGCTGTTTTTT	CAWSGGPRAGELFF
TRBV29-1	-	15	TRBD1	TRBJ2-3	TGCAGCGTTCTTACCGGGACAGGGAACACAGATACGCAGTATTTT	CSVLTGTGNTDTQYF
TRBV7-9	-	15	TRBD2	TRBJ2-1	TGTGCCAGCAGCCCTAGCGGGGCGCAATACAATGAGCAGTTCTTC	CASSPSGAQYNEQFF
TRBV6-1	-	14	TRBD1	TRBJ1-2	TGTGCCAGCAGTGAGCCGGGACAGATCTATGGCTACACCTTC	CASSEPGQIYGYTF
TRBV6-4	-	16	TRBD2	TRBJ2-3	TGTGCCAGCGTCAGATCTAGCGGGGGGGCTGAAGATACGCAGTATTTT	CASVRSSGGAEDTQYF
TRBV1	-	16	-	TRBJ1-2	TGCACCAGCAGCCAAGCCTGGACAGGTAGAGGGAATGGCTACACCTTC	CTSSQAWTGRGNGYTF
TRBV20-1	few	11	-	TRBJ1-1	TGCAGTGCCCCCGGGAACACTGAAGCTTTCTTT	CSAPGNTEAFF
TRBV19	-	16	TRBD1	TRBJ1-2	TGTGCCAGTAGTAAGGAAGACAGGGCCCCTAACTATGGCTACACCTTC	CASSKEDRAPNYGYTF
TRBV5-1	-	14	-	TRBJ2-7	TGCGCCAGCAGCTTGCAGGGACATCTCTACGAGCAGTACTTC	CASSLQGHLYEQYF
TRBV2	few	15	TRBD2	TRBJ2-3	TGTGCCCGAAGTGGTGGCGGGGGGCCAACAGATACGCAGTATTTT	CARSGGGGPTDTQYF
TRBV7-8	-	17	-	TRBJ1-6	TGTGCCAGCAGCTTAGCGCTGGGGGAGGGCTTGAATTCACCCCTCCACTTT	CASSLALGEGLNSPLHF
TRBV6-5	-	13	TRBD1	TRBJ1-2	TGTGCCAGCAGACAGGGGCGAAACTATGGCTACACCTTC	CASRQGRNYGYTF